The rows below give T cell receptor beta chains drawn from one sample of a study of OX40 agonist ivuxolimab in advanced cancers. Generated by immunoSEQ multiplex PCR, the TCRdb table keeps only in-frame clones and is missing some. Among 70,000 or so clones listed, about 84% were seen once. The starting material was CD4+ or CD8+ T cells sorted from blood, obtained in a trial of the OX40 agonist ivuxolimab. All receptors come from an adult with an advanced solid tumor such as melanoma, head and neck, liver or kidney cancer. Each CDR3 is given with its conserved first and last residue. D genes are given only for firm matches. Some rows have no size entry. The others give once, few or many, or a class for an expanded clone.

>TRBD1|NA|TRBJ2-5|TRBV2
TGTGCCAGCAGTGTGCAGGGGGTTGAGGAGACCCAGTACTTC
CASSVQGVEETQYF
>NA|NA|TRBJ2-1|TRBV5-5
TGTGCCAGCAGCTTGGATACCGTAGTCTCCTACAATGAGCAGTTCTTC
CASSLDTVVSYNEQFF
>NA|NA|TRBJ1-2|TRBV21-1
TGTGCCAGTTGTAACCGGGACAGGAGTTATGGCTACACCTTC
CASCNRDRSYGYTF
>TRBD2|NA|TRBJ2-1|TRBV29-1
TGCAGCGTTGAGGGACTAGCGGGAGACAATGAGCAGTTCTTC
CSVEGLAGDNEQFF
>TRBD1|once|TRBJ2-5|TRBV12-5
TGTGCTAGTGGTTACCTAGCCCGAGACAGGGCCGAAGAGACCCAGTACTTC
CASGYLARDRAEETQYF
>NA|NA|TRBJ1-2|TRBV19
TGTGCCAGTAGCGGTTCAGCTAACTATGGCTACACCTTC
CASSGSANYGYTF
>TRBD2|NA|TRBJ2-7|TRBV28
TGTGCCAGCAGTTTAGGGCTAGCGGGAATCGAGCAGTACTTC
CASSLGLAGIEQYF
>NA|NA|TRBJ2-1|TRBV30
TGTGCCTGGAGTATCCAGGGGCAGCACAATGAGCAGTTCTTC
CAWSIQGQHNEQFF
>NA|NA|TRBJ1-2|TRBV30
TGTGCCTGGAGCGCGGACATCCGAGTGTGGGGCTACACCTTC
CAWSADIRVWGYTF
>TRBD1|NA|TRBJ2-1|TRBV5-4
TGTGCCAGCAGCTTTTGGGACAGGGAGTACAATGAGCAGTTCTTC
CASSFWDREYNEQFF
>NA|NA|TRBJ2-1|TRBV18
TGTGCCAGCTCACTAATAGAAGACAATGAGCAGTTCTTC
CASSLIEDNEQFF
>NA|NA|TRBJ2-2|TRBV30
TGTGCCTGGAGTGTTGGGAGTCTAGGCACCGGGGAGCTGTTTTTT
CAWSVGSLGTGELFF
>TRBD2|few|TRBJ2-5|TRBV5-1
TGCGCCAGCAGCTTAGAGCGGGAGAAAGAGACCCAGTACTTC
CASSLEREKETQYF
>TRBD2|NA|TRBJ2-2|TRBV9
TGTGCCAGCAGCGTAGGGTTAGCGGGGGGGCCGGACACCGGGGAGCTGTTTTTT
CASSVGLAGGPDTGELFF
>TRBD1|NA|TRBJ1-1|TRBV9
TGTGCCAGCAGCGGGGGAGAGACAGGGGCCGTGAGAGGGACTGAAGCTTTCTTT
CASSGGETGAVRGTEAFF
>NA|NA|TRBJ2-1|TRBV9
TGTGCCAGCAGCGTAGGAGGCAAGGGACGTGATAATGAGCAGTTCTTC
CASSVGGKGRDNEQFF
>NA|NA|TRBJ1-2|TRBV20-1
TGCAGTGCGGCAGGGGACTATGGCTACACCTTC
CSAAGDYGYTF